This TCR beta chain was observed in a study of Tregs in tolerant kidney transplant recipients (dated by TCRdb to about 2019). Notes on the research overall: TCRbeta sequencing was used in the study to identify donor-specific regulatory T cells before combined kidney and bone marrow transplantation, and the identified cells were then tracked after transplant.

What the study reported, not specific to this receptor: Biological reproducibility was not examined directly, but technical replication error appeared to be minimal. Donor-specific Treg expansion exceeded global Treg expansion in tolerant patients, suggesting antigen-driven rather than nonspecific expansion. Because only a small number of patients were included, the study had limitations, and the results will need to be validated in larger populations as well as under other immunosuppression protocols. For some patients the PCR primers changed over time, which made it impossible to compare the samples from those patients at the nucleotide level. Expanding Tregs with activated donor B cells appeared to identify the most biologically relevant and donor-specific TCRbeta repertoire.

For this clone: This receptor's antigen is unknown. Qualities for individual bases were not recorded, and no much larger clone is one base off.

Genomic DNA was extracted from sorted cells with the QIAGEN DNeasy Blood and Tissue Kit for TCRbeta CDR3 sequencing. High-throughput TCRbeta CDR3 sequencing, which included PCR amplification with bias correction and internal controls, was done commercially through immunoSEQ. Per the authors' processing: Unique productive TCRbeta sequences were defined by CDR3 nucleotide sequence when primers matched and otherwise by CDR3 amino acid sequence together with Vbeta and Jbeta genes. To correct sorting error, sequences shared between sorted populations at a frequency ratio of 2:1 or less were removed; the rest were assigned to the higher population. A sequence was defined as donor-reactive if the sequence was expanded at least 5-fold in CFSE-low cells compared with unstimulated cells and had a frequency of at least 0.01% in CFSE-low cells. Repertoire divergence was quantified by Jensen-Shannon divergence calculated from the top 100 TCRbeta sequences ranked by frequency. For any sample with multiple sequencing runs, sorting error was corrected in each run separately before the runs were pooled. The clones in this table, taken by TCRdb from immuneACCESS, are in-frame only. Not every clone is retained; where verified, under half of the shortfall comes from an unresolved V gene, and the cause of the rest is unknown. D and trimming come from the DNA, and the V and J calls and clone size come from that table. This sample holds 81,000 or so clones; about 91% were observed only once. Together, the top ten hold roughly 1.6% of the sample.

Ends trimmed: V by 3 bases, J by 2 bases; bases unmatched to a gene: 6. The germline V gene (reference sequence) yields MNHEY for CDR1 and SMNVEV for CDR2. The CDR3, from cysteine to phenylalanine, totals 17 residues. Only CDR3 DNA is held: 51 bases, read in frame from base 1. The transplants used related donors with nonmyeloablative bone marrow transplantation, and mixed chimerism in the human trials was transient. Thawed PBMCs were FACS-sorted into unstimulated Tregs (CD4+CD25+CD127-), CD4+ non-Tregs (CD4+CD25-), CD4 cells and CD8 cells. 4 combined kidney and bone marrow transplant recipients from the ITN036ST trial were included as patients, and samples were available only from these trial subjects. Healthy control blood was separated into PBMCs by Ficoll density gradient and cryopreserved, and patient PBMCs were collected both before and after transplant.

This sequence was found in a human patient who received a combined kidney and bone marrow transplant. It is possible that, after a transplant, some T cells come from the graft donor. Source: CD4+ T cells from blood (PBMCs), taken 24 months after the transplant. The V gene is TRBV27 and the J gene is TRBJ1-5; 11 bases in the junction line up with TRBD1. The nucleotide sequence reads as follows: TGTGCCAGCAGTTTGGGCCTGGGACAGGGGGGCAATCAGCCCCAGCATTTT. It is translated as CASSLGLGQGGNQPQHF.